This T cell receptor beta chain was documented in a study of control samples from healthy donors and cancer patients (dated by TCRdb to the early 2020s). The CDR3 runs 14 amino acids, cysteine and phenylalanine included. The retained sequence is limited to the CDR3, 42 bases, with the frame set at the first base. The germline V gene provides CDR1 MDHEN and CDR2 SYDVKM. Compared with germline, V lacks 5 bases and J lacks 4 bases; bases without a gene match: 5. On this clone: Its antigen is still unknown. Per-base quality was not reported, and no clone a single base away is much larger than it.

Library generation was performed with the immunoSEQ multiplex PCR assay. TCRdb carries this immuneACCESS record with in-frame sequences only. Its versions omit some clonotypes, under half of them owing to an unresolved V gene in the studies checked, with the rest unexplained. The sample includes tens of thousands of clones, with roughly nine tenths observed a single time. The ten most abundant clones make up roughly 5.5% of the sample. The receptor comes from a man aged 60-69 years with colorectal cancer. This sequence uses TRBV28 and TRBJ1-1; TRBD1 aligns with 9 central bases. The material sequenced was PBMCs. The CDR3 has the sequence CASSRTGAFTEAFF. The DNA sequence is TGTGCCAGCAGTAGGACAGGGGCCTTCACTGAAGCTTTCTTT.